The source of this T cell receptor (beta chain) is a study of shared clonotypes between healthy human individuals. Study findings and constraints: Rarefaction exposed incomplete sorted-subset sequencing despite large depth.

Concerning this clone: Antigen: not known.

Germline V gene sequence: CDR1 MNHEY, CDR2 SMNVEV (reference sequence). The CDR3 contains 15 residues. V was clipped by 6 bases and J by 6 bases; unmatched bases: 5. The data were produced by immunoSEQ multiplex PCR, yet TCRdb's version contains in-frame clones alone and is incomplete. The sample carries over a million clones, 75% to 80% recorded once. Every contributor of samples was a Caucasian grown-up residing in Nashville, Tennessee. J is TRBJ2-3 and V is TRBV27; 14 bases are shared with TRBD2. The sequenced sample was memory CD4+ T cells from PBMCs. Subset denoted: CD45RA-negative fraction. The origin of this receptor is a man aged 18 to 35 in good health. Some clones in this sample may be carry-over from other donors' samples. Written as DNA, the CDR3 is TGTGCCAGCAGCCGAAGACTAGCGGGAGGGGATACGCAGTATTTT. As protein: CASSRRLAGGDTQYF.